This TCR beta chain was observed in a study of breast tumors, draining lymph nodes, adjacent tissues (dated by TCRdb to the mid-2010s). Some background on the complete study: In breast cancer patients, the study compared the TCR beta repertoires of tumor, adjacent nontumor tissue and axillary lymph nodes. The study aimed to assess the relationships and possible T-cell exchange between tumor, surrounding tissue and draining lymph node repertoires in human breast cancer. The paper as a whole reports these results and caveats: Tumor and nontumor tissue repertoires were found to be significantly more similar in luminal-like than in basal-like breast cancer. The data were considered consistent with the idea that most tumor T cells come from the lymph node and then expand in tumor tissue. Tumor T-cell repertoires showed less diversity than lymph node repertoires and more diversity than nontumor tissue repertoires, and tumor T-cell repertoires showed preferential V and J gene usage. The conclusion that tumor T cells originate in lymph nodes was presented as consistent with a hypothesis rather than as directly demonstrated.

Reading the germline V gene (reference sequence) gives CDR1 LNHDA and CDR2 SQIVND. The CDR3 goes from the cysteine to the phenylalanine over 15 residues. Here the CDR3 DNA is all that survives: 45 bases in frame from base 1. Trimming costs V 5 bases and J 7 bases, and their ends lie 20 bases apart. Sequencer: Illumina HiSeq 2000. TCR beta chain libraries were generated through multiplex PCR amplification. High-throughput sequencing was used to analyze the amplified TCR beta chain products. TCRdb reworked the public reads: Q25 trimming with fastp, MiXCR clone assembly, productive beta chains retained. Here each entry gathers all rows of one CDR3 protein and keeps the most common genes and DNA. This sample gives around 170,000 distinct CDR3 sequences in total; around a third of them show up just once. The ten largest clones take up 4% to 5.5% of the sample. This clonotype was counted at least ten times. Its antigen is unknown. Base qualities are not at hand, and no much larger clone is one base apart.

Lymph node samples came from the axillary draining lymph nodes of breast cancer patients. What was sequenced was axillary lymph node tissue. The receptor was isolated from a female donor with breast cancer. Some clones in this sample may be carry-over from other donors' samples. The chain joins TRBV19 to TRBJ1-2, and perhaps TRBD1 as D gene, on 5 matching bases. The CDR3 loop reads CASSPRDYLVGGYTF. The DNA sequence is TGTGCCAGTAGTCCCCGGGACTATCTCGTTGGTGGCTACACCTTC.